One and the same sample provided the 3 T cell receptor beta chains below, sequenced in a study of graft-versus-host responses after intestinal transplantation (dated by TCRdb to the early 2020s). In the paper's terms, the time point label means: cells obtained before transplantation from donor or recipient. Receptors were amplified or captured by the immunoSEQ multiplex PCR assay. Not all clones reach the TCRdb copy of this immuneACCESS table, which keeps in-frame sequences only. Checked studies attribute under half of the gap to unresolved V genes and leave the rest unexplained. A total of about 120,000 clones appear in this sample, just under 95% of them only once. Around 0.55% of the sample belongs to the ten largest clones. Their specific antigens are unknown. Material: unstimulated CD8+ T cells sorted from spleen or lymph node cells, obtained before intestinal transplant. The receptors originated from a human donor who received an intestinal transplant.

The CDR3, as DNA: TGTGCCAGCAGCGCCCCGGATGGCACAGATACGCAGTATTTT. Amino acids: CASSAPDGTDTQYF. The chain is built from TRBV9 and TRBJ2-3; D gene ambiguous. The length of the CDR3 is 14 residues. Trimming cost V 3 bases and J 1 base, with 9 bases left between them. Looked up from germline, CDR1 is SGDLS and CDR2 is YYNGEE.

The rearrangement links TRBV2 to TRBJ2-3; TRBD1 might be the D (5 bases). Looked up from germline, CDR1 is SNHLY and CDR2 is FYNNEI. The CDR3 consists of 17 residues. V was cut by 5 bases and J by 6 bases, with 24 bases left in between. This chain's CDR3 is CASSLQDPAAIFDTQYF. The CDR3 coding sequence is TGTGCCAGCAGTCTACAGGACCCCGCCGCGATATTCGATACGCAGTATTTT.

The gene calls are TRBV28 and TRBJ2-7; D perhaps matches TRBD2 (5 bases). CDR3 length: 16 amino acids. CDR1 is MDHEN and CDR2 is SYDVKM in the germline V gene. With 2 bases removed from V and 4 bases from J, the gap between germline ends came to 18 bases. The chain's CDR3 is CASSLEGGPGEYEQYF. The CDR3 DNA follows: TGTGCCAGCAGTTTAGAGGGCGGGCCAGGCGAATACGAGCAGTACTTC.